The clone carrying this T cell receptor (beta chain) was seen a few times. Its specificity is not known. The record originates from a study of response to subunit inactivated influenza vaccine. General observations from the study: That few new T cells are recruited by each seasonal influenza vaccination was the authors' suggestion.

Germline CDR1 and CDR2: SNHLY and FYNNEI. CDR3 size: 14 residues. Trimming took 10 bases from V and 0 from J, leaving 13 bases between them. TCRdb used MiXCR to reprocess the RT-PCR reads, holding one entry per CDR3 protein. In the table there are 150,000 or so distinct CDR3 sequences, under 13% of which are singletons. The starting material was non-naive T cells sorted from PBMCs, obtained 40 to 50 days after vaccination. This TCR was sampled from a man aged 50-60 years who received an inactivated influenza vaccine. The chain has TRBV2 and TRBJ2-1, with a weak D call TRBD2 (5 bases). CDR3 sequence: CATGSGYSYNEQFF. The CDR3 DNA sequence: TGTGCCACTGGGAGCGGATACTCCTACAATGAGCAGTTCTTC.